The entry below gives a single T cell receptor (beta chain) sequence along with its context. As yet, its antigen is unknown. This sample is part of a study of OX40 agonist ivuxolimab in advanced cancers. At the level of the study: Across the patients, intravenous ivuxolimab was delivered every 2 weeks at 0.01 to 10 mg/kg. Patients receiving dose escalation had hepatocellular carcinoma, melanoma, renal cell or head and neck cancer. Study outcomes and limitations: Individuals who were partial responders at 0.1-3.0 mg/kg had clonal expansion that ranked among the lowest.

The CDR3 contains 14 residues. The ends were cut back, 3 bases at V and 1 base at J, with 7 bases in the middle. In germline, CDR1 is MGHDK, CDR2 SYGVNS. Clones were sequenced by immunoSEQ multiplex PCR, and TCRdb holds only the in-frame ones, with some missing. Here the sample spans about 17,000 clones, about 87% being singletons. This TCR came from an adult with an advanced solid tumor such as melanoma, head and neck, liver or kidney cancer. J is TRBJ2-1 and V is TRBV25-1; D gene ambiguous. The source material was CD4+ or CD8+ T cells sorted from blood, sampled in a trial of the OX40 agonist ivuxolimab. The CDR3 spells CASSDWVSYNEQFF. CDR3 DNA: TGTGCCAGCAGTGATTGGGTTTCCTACAATGAGCAGTTCTTC. The complete variable domain, with remaining parts taken from reference TRBV25-1 and TRBJ2-1, reads EADIYQTPRYLVIGTGKKITLECSQTMGHDKMYWYQQDPGMELHLIHYSYGVNSTEKGDLSSESTVSRIRTEHFPLTLESARPSHTSQYLCASSDWVSYNEQFFGPGTRLTVL.